The 25 T cell receptor beta chains presented below share a single source sample, sequenced in a study of beta chain features in type 1 diabetes. Expressed TCRB transcripts got sequenced, as all isolated RNA was reverse transcribed. Libraries were prepared by immunoSEQ multiplex PCR; TCRdb keeps only in-frame clonotypes and omits some of them. The data hold tens of thousands of clones, with about 61% observed a single time. The sequencing input was Tregs from blood. All receptors come from a woman in her late teens or twenties in good health.

The chain joins TRBV7-6 to TRBJ2-1, with 9 bases fitting TRBD2. The germline CDR1 and CDR2 sequences are SGHVS and FNYEAQ. The CDR3 length is 15 residues. With 1 base clipped from V and 8 bases from J, the junction kept 6 bases outside the gene matches. For the CDR3, the DNA is TGTGCCAGCAGCTTAGTTGCGGGAGGGCCCCATGAGCAGTTCTTC. Protein sequence: CASSLVAGGPHEQFF.

The chain uses TRBV28 and TRBJ2-3, with D uncertain. V lost 2 bases, J lost 4 bases, and 13 bases lay in between. CDR1 and CDR2 from the germline V gene are MDHEN and SYDVKM. The CDR3 has 15 residues. The CDR3: CASSLQVYRADTQYF. CDR3 bases: TGTGCCAGCAGTTTACAGGTCTACCGAGCAGATACGCAGTATTTT.

The chain recombines TRBV12-5 with TRBJ2-5; perhaps TRBD1 as D (5 bases). The end of the DNA fits TRBJ2-7 better, so the J call may be wrong. The CDR3 is 14 residues long. Germline V gene sequence: CDR1 LGHNT, CDR2 FRNRAP. CDR3 in amino acids: CASGLLGETYEQYF. CDR3 nucleotide sequence: TGTGCTAGTGGTTTGTTAGGGGAAACCTACGAGCAGTACTTC.

This chain uses TRBV7-9 with TRBJ2-5, with 7 bases that match TRBD2. The CDR3 runs 13 residues. V was pared by 3 bases and J by 4 bases, with 2 bases of the junction left unmatched. Per the germline V gene, CDR1 is SEHNR and CDR2 is FQNEAQ (reference sequence). The CDR3 DNA reads as TGTGCCAGCAGCTTCGGGGGGTCAGAGACCCAGTACTTC. Translation: CASSFGGSETQYF.

The chain uses TRBV7-9 and TRBJ2-5; 7 nucleotides match TRBD1. CDR1 is SEHNR, CDR2 FQNEAQ, per germline (reference sequence). V shed 6 bases, J shed 4 bases, and the junction held 5 bases outside the gene matches. The CDR3 runs 13 residues. As DNA, the CDR3 is TGTGCCAGCAGACCACAGGGGCCAGAGACCCAGTACTTC. Its protein product is CASRPQGPETQYF.

The chain couples TRBV4-3 to TRBJ2-7; 9 nucleotides align to TRBD2. V lost 1 base to trimming and J lost 6 bases; unmatched junction nucleotides: 7. In germline, CDR1 is LGHNA, CDR2 YSLEER. The CDR3 contains 15 residues. The CDR3 DNA reads as TGCGCCAGCAGCCAAGGACCTAGCGGGATAGGCGAGCAGTACTTC. It translates to CASSQGPSGIGEQYF.

This clone has ten or more counts. The chain has TRBV7-9 and TRBJ1-5, with 9 bases lining up with TRBD1. V gave up 4 bases and J gave up 7 bases; unmatched junction bases: 11. Per the germline V gene, CDR1 is SEHNR and CDR2 is FQNEAQ (reference sequence). The CDR3 covers 16 residues. CDR3 sequence: CASSSSDRGFRQPQHF. The CDR3, as DNA: TGTGCCAGCAGCTCCTCGGACAGGGGATTCAGGCAGCCCCAGCATTTT.

This clone occurred a few times. V and J are TRBV29-1 and TRBJ1-2; the D is unclear. Germline V lookup: CDR1 SQVTM, CDR2 ANQGSEA. The CDR3 sequence is 12 residues long. The ends were cut back, 3 bases at V and 8 bases at J, with 13 bases in the middle. The CDR3 DNA reads as TGCAGCGTTGAGAGAGGGAGTATGGGCTACACCTTC. Translation gives CSVERGSMGYTF.

The chain employs TRBV9 and TRBJ1-4; D perhaps matches TRBD1 (6 bases). Trimming shortened V by 0 bases and J by 5 bases, and 17 bases separated the two germline ends. Germline assignment: CDR1 SGDLS and CDR2 YYNGEE. The CDR3 extends over 17 amino acids. The CDR3 coding sequence is TGTGCCAGCAGCGTAGAGGGGACAATTTATGGGAATGAAAAACTGTTTTTT. Protein sequence: CASSVEGTIYGNEKLFF. The entire variable domain, with the rest obtained from reference TRBV9 and TRBJ1-4, is as follows: DSGVTQTPKHLITATGQRVTLRCSPRSGDLSVYWYQQSLDQGLQFLIQYYNGEERAKGNILERFSAQQFPDLHSELNLSSLELGDSALYFCASSVEGTIYGNEKLFFGSGTQLSVL.

This clone has more than one count but fewer than ten. The rearrangement links TRBV4-1 to TRBJ2-1; 7 positions match TRBD2. The CDR3 has 17 amino acids. The J segment lost 7 bases and the V segment lost 1 base, leaving 13 bases of the junction unmatched. In germline, CDR1 is MGHRA, CDR2 YSYEKL. Written as DNA, the CDR3 is TGCGCCAGCAGCCAAGCCCGATGGGGAGGGCGGAGGAATGAGCAGTTCTTC. Its translation is CASSQARWGGRRNEQFF.

The chain carries TRBV2 and TRBJ2-3; 7 nucleotides line up with TRBD1. Germline loops: CDR1 SNHLY, CDR2 FYNNEI. J gave up 1 base and V 8 bases, and 3 bases lay outside the gene matches. CDR3 length: 13 amino acids. The CDR3 sequence: CASGGQGTDTQYF. In nucleotides, the CDR3 is TGTGCCAGCGGTGGACAGGGCACAGATACGCAGTATTTT.

This clone was recorded a few times. The junction does not match germline at one end; this may be a read error. The rearrangement links TRBV5-4 to TRBJ1-2, with D uncertain. Germline loops: CDR1 SGHNT, CDR2 YYREEE (reference sequence). The CDR3 extends over 16 amino acids. The CDR3 coding sequence is TGCGCCAGCAGCCAAGTTTGGCTATCCCCCGACAATGGCTACACCTTC. This codes for CASSQVWLSPDNGYTF.

The chain couples TRBV5-8 to TRBJ2-1; 8 bases are shared with TRBD1. J lost 3 bases, V lost 0 bases, and 2 bases had no gene match. The CDR3 extends over 15 amino acids. CDR1 is SGHTS, CDR2 YDEGEE, per germline. The CDR3 DNA is TGTGCCAGCAGCTTGGCCGGACAGGGCTACAATGAGCAGTTCTTC. Translating it yields CASSLAGQGYNEQFF.

The chain employs TRBV6-1 and TRBJ1-1; weak D call: TRBD1 (6 bases). Looked up from germline, CDR1 is MNHNS and CDR2 is SASEGT. This CDR3 comprises 14 residues. V was trimmed by 5 bases and J by 0 bases, leaving 10 bases between them. The CDR3 loop reads CASSTGILNTEAFF. The CDR3 DNA is TGTGCCAGCAGTACAGGGATCCTGAACACTGAAGCTTTCTTT.

This rearrangement joins TRBV5-1 to TRBJ2-3, with D possibly TRBD2 on 6 matching bases. The CDR3 loop spans 16 amino acids. V was clipped by 4 bases and J by 0 bases, with 15 bases between them. Germline V gives CDR1 SGHRS, CDR2 YFSETQ. CDR3 sequence reads: CASSPLASASTDTQYF. The DNA for the CDR3 is TGCGCCAGCAGCCCTCTAGCGTCGGCTAGCACAGATACGCAGTATTTT.

The CDR3 nucleotides are TGCAGCGTGGGCCTCCGGACAGGCGATACGCAGTATTTT. Translation gives CSVGLRTGDTQYF. J is TRBJ2-3 and V is TRBV29-1; 7 bases are a match to TRBD1. V was clipped by 6 bases and J by 6 bases; unmatched bases: 9. Germline loops: CDR1 SQVTM, CDR2 ANQGSEA. The CDR3 sequence is 13 residues long.

V gene TRBV5-1 combines with J gene TRBJ2-3; D ambiguous. Germline V CDR1 and CDR2: SGHRS, YFSETQ. V was pared by 4 bases and J by 5 bases, with 11 bases between. The CDR3 sequence is 13 residues long. CDR3 coding DNA: TGCGCCAGCAGCCCTCGAATGAGAGATACGCAGTATTTT. Translation: CASSPRMRDTQYF.

This clone was counted a few times. The chain is built from TRBV5-1 and TRBJ2-2; the D is unclear. The V gene lost 2 bases and the J gene lost 1 base, with 6 bases spanning the gap. CDR3 length: 14 amino acids. Germline CDR1 reads SGHRS; CDR2 reads YFSETQ. The CDR3 reads CASSLSVNTGELFF. The CDR3 nucleotides read TGCGCCAGCAGCTTATCAGTGAACACCGGGGAGCTGTTTTTT. The full variable domain, its missing parts supplied by reference TRBV5-1 and TRBJ2-2, is KAGVTQTPRYLIKTRGQQVTLSCSPISGHRSVSWYQQTPGQGLQFLFEYFSETQRNKGNFPGRFSGRQFSNSRSEMNVSTLELGDSALYLCASSLSVNTGELFFGEGSRLTVL.

The chain joins TRBV7-9 to TRBJ1-1; no clear D gene. In germline, CDR1 is SEHNR, CDR2 FQNEAQ (reference sequence). V was cut by 5 bases and J by 6 bases, with 7 bases left in between. CDR3 length: 11 amino acids. The CDR3 DNA reads as TGTGCCAGCAGCCCTACTTCTGAAGCTTTCTTT. Translation gives CASSPTSEAFF.

This clone was observed a single time. This sequence joins TRBV7-8 and TRBJ2-7; the D is unclear. The CDR3 loop spans 17 amino acids. The germline V gene has CDR1 SGHVS and CDR2 FQNEAQ. Trimming cost V 2 bases and J 2 bases, with 19 bases left between them. Written as DNA, the CDR3 is TGTGCCAGCAGCTTAACTACGGATGTACGGATGCCCTACGAGCAGTACTTC. The encoded protein is CASSLTTDVRMPYEQYF.

J is TRBJ2-5 and V is TRBV29-1, with D maybe TRBD2 (6 bases). This CDR3 comprises 8 residues. V was trimmed by 7 bases and J by 10 bases, leaving 7 bases between them. Germline V gene data show CDR1 as SQVTM and CDR2 as ANQGSEA. The CDR3 loop reads CSGGDQYF. The CDR3 bases are TGCAGCGGCGGGGACCAGTACTTC.

J is TRBJ2-3 and V is TRBV2, with TRBD1 matching 8 bases. This CDR3 is 13 amino acids long. The germline V gene encodes CDR1 SNHLY and CDR2 FYNNEI. Trimming took 5 bases from V and 6 from J; bases not matched to a gene: 4. The chain's CDR3 is CASSWTGWDTQYF. Written as DNA, the CDR3 is TGTGCCAGCAGTTGGACAGGGTGGGATACGCAGTATTTT. Full variable domain (remainder filled in from reference TRBV2 and TRBJ2-3): EPEVTQTPSHQVTQMGQEVILRCVPISNHLYFYWYRQILGQKVEFLVSFYNNEISEKSEIFDDQFSVERPDGSNFTLKIRSTKLEDSAMYFCASSWTGWDTQYFGPGTRLTVL.

This clone was seen a few times. The chain joins TRBV9 to TRBJ2-3, with 8 positions matching TRBD2. The J segment lost 3 bases and the V segment lost 0 bases, leaving 6 bases of the junction unmatched. The CDR3 totals 16 residues. CDR1 and CDR2 from the germline V gene are SGDLS and YYNGEE. This CDR3 is CASSVGAGTSTDTQYF. The DNA for the CDR3 is TGTGCCAGCAGCGTAGGAGCCGGGACTAGTACAGATACGCAGTATTTT.

The chain recombines TRBV7-2 with TRBJ2-3; D perhaps matches TRBD1 (7 bases). This CDR3 region has 14 residues. Trimming removed 5 bases from V and 3 bases from J, with 12 bases in between. The germline V gene has CDR1 SGHTA and CDR2 FQGNSA. The CDR3 protein is CASSRGTETDTQYF. CDR3 bases: TGTGCCAGCAGCCGGGGGACAGAAACAGATACGCAGTATTTT. The variable domain in full, with the rest retrieved from reference TRBV7-2 and TRBJ2-3, is GAGVSQSPSNKVTEKGKDVELRCDPISGHTALYWYRQSLGQGLEFLIYFQGNSAPDKSGLPSDRFSAERTGGSVSTLTIQRTQQEDSAVYLCASSRGTETDTQYFGPGTRLTVL.

The gene calls are TRBV4-1 and TRBJ2-5; 12 bases fit TRBD1. CDR1 is MGHRA and CDR2 is YSYEKL in the germline V gene. The CDR3 consists of 16 residues. V lost 5 bases and J lost 5; bases outside the gene matches: 9. The CDR3 loop reads CASSLEGDRGRETQYF. For the CDR3, the DNA is TGCGCCAGCAGCTTAGAGGGGGACAGGGGGCGGGAGACCCAGTACTTC.